A selection of T cell receptor beta chains follows, all from one sample in a study of T cells in Graves' hyperthyroidism and ophthalmopathy. TCRdb analysed the multiplex PCR reads with MiXCR anew, one entry per CDR3 protein. The sample records 500,000 to 650,000 distinct CDR3 sequences, about 14% being singletons. Source material: blood. These receptors originate from a woman in her fifties or sixties with Graves' ophthalmopathy. Both conserved end residues are part of each CDR3. Each record gives: V gene, J gene, D gene, clone size, CDR3 protein, CDR3 DNA. The D gene is left open where the match is weak. Clone size, where shown, is once, few, many, or a class for clones that have expanded.

V gene: TRBV27
J gene: TRBJ1-6
D gene: -
clone size: many
CDR3 protein: CASSPLGGNSPLHF
CDR3 DNA: TGTGCCAGCAGCCCCCTGGGCGGTAATTCACCCCTCCACTTT

V gene: TRBV20-1
J gene: TRBJ2-7
D gene: -
clone size: many
CDR3 protein: CSARDGQPQYF
CDR3 DNA: TGCAGTGCTAGAGATGGACAACCGCAGTACTTC

V gene: TRBV20-1
J gene: TRBJ2-3
D gene: TRBD2
clone size: many
CDR3 protein: CSAHSGTSAVEDTQYF
CDR3 DNA: TGCAGTGCACATTCGGGGACTAGCGCGGTTGAGGATACGCAGTATTTT

V gene: TRBV28
J gene: TRBJ1-2
D gene: TRBD1
clone size: many
CDR3 protein: CASSSGQGAGGYTF
CDR3 DNA: TGTGCCAGCAGTTCCGGACAGGGGGCGGGTGGCTACACCTTC

V gene: TRBV13
J gene: TRBJ2-1
D gene: TRBD2
clone size: -
CDR3 protein: CASSARLAGASDEQFF
CDR3 DNA: TGTGCCAGCAGCGCCCGACTAGCGGGAGCGAGCGATGAGCAGTTCTTC

V gene: TRBV15
J gene: TRBJ2-1
D gene: TRBD2
clone size: -
CDR3 protein: CATSSRRTSGRANEQFF
CDR3 DNA: TGTGCCACCAGCAGTCGGCGGACTAGCGGGAGGGCCAATGAGCAGTTCTTC

V gene: TRBV30
J gene: TRBJ2-7
D gene: -
clone size: many
CDR3 protein: CAWSEGFEQYF
CDR3 DNA: TGTGCCTGGAGTGAGGGATTTGAGCAGTACTTC

V gene: TRBV7-9
J gene: TRBJ2-7
D gene: TRBD2
clone size: many
CDR3 protein: CASSLGGSSGAYEQYF
CDR3 DNA: TGTGCCAGCAGCTTAGGGGGATCTAGCGGGGCCTACGAGCAGTACTTC

V gene: TRBV28
J gene: TRBJ1-2
D gene: -
clone size: few
CDR3 protein: CASSPRGGWGYTF
CDR3 DNA: TGTGCCAGCAGTCCCCGAGGGGGGTGGGGCTACACCTTC

V gene: TRBV10-3
J gene: TRBJ2-7
D gene: -
clone size: many
CDR3 protein: CAISVLGPRNDYEQYF
CDR3 DNA: TGTGCCATCAGTGTCCTCGGACCGAGAAACGATTACGAGCAGTACTTC

V gene: TRBV13
J gene: TRBJ2-3
D gene: TRBD1
clone size: many
CDR3 protein: CASRDRETDTQYF
CDR3 DNA: TGTGCCAGCCGGGACAGGGAAACAGATACGCAGTATTTT

V gene: TRBV6-1
J gene: TRBJ2-7
D gene: TRBD2
clone size: many
CDR3 protein: CASSQPRTSAYEQYF
CDR3 DNA: TGTGCCAGCAGCCAACCCCGGACTAGCGCCTACGAGCAGTACTTC

V gene: TRBV20-1
J gene: TRBJ1-2
D gene: TRBD1
clone size: many
CDR3 protein: CSARDLKTGIYGYTF
CDR3 DNA: TGCAGTGCTAGAGATCTCAAGACAGGGATCTATGGCTACACCTTC

V gene: TRBV28
J gene: TRBJ2-5
D gene: -
clone size: many
CDR3 protein: CASSLRLTTQYF
CDR3 DNA: TGTGCCAGCAGTTTAAGACTGACAACCCAGTACTTC

V gene: TRBV6-1
J gene: TRBJ2-3
D gene: TRBD2
clone size: many
CDR3 protein: CASSYSVASGRFSDTQYF
CDR3 DNA: TGTGCCAGCAGTTACAGTGTCGCTAGCGGGAGGTTCTCAGATACGCAGTATTTT

V gene: TRBV6-1
J gene: TRBJ2-3
D gene: -
clone size: many
CDR3 protein: CASSASNTDTQYF
CDR3 DNA: TGTGCCAGCTCGGCTAGTAACACAGATACGCAGTATTTT

V gene: TRBV28
J gene: TRBJ2-3
D gene: TRBD2
clone size: -
CDR3 protein: CASSLIGTINAQYF
CDR3 DNA: TGTGCCAGCAGTTTAATCGGGACTATTAACGCGCAGTATTTT

V gene: TRBV6-2/TRBV6-3
J gene: TRBJ2-5
D gene: -
clone size: many
CDR3 protein: CASSSRQETQYF
CDR3 DNA: TGTGCCAGCAGTTCCAGGCAAGAGACCCAGTACTTC

V gene: TRBV19
J gene: TRBJ1-5
D gene: -
clone size: -
CDR3 protein: CASSLQSYSNQPQHF
CDR3 DNA: TGTGCCAGTAGTCTTCAGAGTTATAGCAATCAGCCCCAGCATTTT

V gene: TRBV4-3
J gene: TRBJ2-3
D gene: -
clone size: few
CDR3 protein: CASSQEGLNVGDTDTQYF
CDR3 DNA: TGCGCCAGCAGCCAGGAAGGTCTCAACGTCGGGGATACAGATACGCAGTATTTT

V gene: TRBV20-1
J gene: TRBJ1-1
D gene: -
clone size: many
CDR3 protein: CSAEQGYGTEAFF
CDR3 DNA: TGCAGTGCTGAACAGGGTTACGGCACTGAAGCTTTCTTT

V gene: TRBV9
J gene: TRBJ2-2
D gene: TRBD2
clone size: -
CDR3 protein: CASSPASGSWTGELFF
CDR3 DNA: TGTGCCAGCAGCCCCGCTAGCGGGAGTTGGACCGGGGAGCTGTTTTTT

V gene: TRBV10-3
J gene: TRBJ2-5
D gene: -
clone size: -
CDR3 protein: CAISQTEGGKETQYF
CDR3 DNA: TGTGCCATCAGCCAGACAGAGGGGGGTAAAGAGACCCAGTACTTC

V gene: TRBV29-1
J gene: TRBJ2-5
D gene: -
clone size: -
CDR3 protein: CSVGKETQYF
CDR3 DNA: TGCAGCGTCGGGAAAGAGACCCAGTACTTC

V gene: TRBV7-3
J gene: TRBJ1-1
D gene: -
clone size: many
CDR3 protein: CASSFGPNTEAFF
CDR3 DNA: TGTGCCAGCAGCTTCGGCCCGAACACTGAAGCTTTCTTT

V gene: TRBV5-1
J gene: TRBJ1-1
D gene: TRBD1
clone size: -
CDR3 protein: CASSLDNRDRGSWTLNTEAFF
CDR3 DNA: TGCGCCAGCAGCTTGGATAACCGGGACAGGGGAAGCTGGACTTTGAACACTGAAGCTTTCTTT

V gene: TRBV20-1
J gene: TRBJ1-4
D gene: TRBD1
clone size: many
CDR3 protein: CSASNPRDRDEKLFF
CDR3 DNA: TGCAGTGCTAGCAACCCCCGGGACAGGGACGAAAAACTGTTTTTT

V gene: TRBV28
J gene: TRBJ2-1
D gene: TRBD1
clone size: -
CDR3 protein: CASSSGQGMNNEQFF
CDR3 DNA: TGTGCCAGCAGTTCCGGACAGGGGATGAACAATGAGCAGTTCTTC

V gene: TRBV15
J gene: TRBJ1-5
D gene: TRBD1
clone size: -
CDR3 protein: CATSRDQEGARLLGNQPQHF
CDR3 DNA: TGTGCCACCAGCAGAGATCAGGAGGGGGCGAGGTTATTGGGCAATCAGCCCCAGCATTTT

V gene: TRBV20-1
J gene: TRBJ1-1
D gene: TRBD1
clone size: many
CDR3 protein: CSARGGTGKGEAFF
CDR3 DNA: TGCAGTGCTAGAGGCGGGACAGGGAAAGGTGAAGCTTTCTTT

V gene: TRBV6-1
J gene: TRBJ1-5
D gene: -
clone size: few
CDR3 protein: CASNPGPSQPQHF
CDR3 DNA: TGTGCCAGCAATCCGGGGCCGAGTCAGCCCCAGCATTTT

V gene: TRBV5-1
J gene: TRBJ2-3
D gene: -
clone size: many
CDR3 protein: CASSSGTDTQYF
CDR3 DNA: TGCGCCAGCAGTAGCGGCACAGATACGCAGTATTTT

V gene: TRBV9
J gene: TRBJ2-1
D gene: TRBD2
clone size: -
CDR3 protein: CASSTQGLAGGIIGEQFF
CDR3 DNA: TGTGCCAGCAGCACGCAGGGACTAGCGGGAGGAATCATTGGTGAGCAGTTCTTC

V gene: TRBV2
J gene: TRBJ1-2
D gene: -
clone size: many
CDR3 protein: CAIKTPSVGYTF
CDR3 DNA: TGTGCCATAAAGACCCCCTCGGTGGGCTACACCTTC

V gene: TRBV19
J gene: TRBJ1-5
D gene: TRBD1
clone size: -
CDR3 protein: CASSIGLYRQGGNQPQHF
CDR3 DNA: TGTGCCAGTAGTATAGGTTTATATCGACAGGGAGGCAATCAGCCCCAGCATTTT

V gene: TRBV2
J gene: TRBJ1-1
D gene: -
clone size: many
CDR3 protein: CASSFNRDTEAFF
CDR3 DNA: TGTGCCAGCAGCTTTAACAGGGACACTGAAGCTTTCTTT

V gene: TRBV29-1
J gene: TRBJ2-7
D gene: -
clone size: many
CDR3 protein: CSVGLSYEQYF
CDR3 DNA: TGCAGCGTTGGATTATCCTACGAGCAGTACTTC